This T cell receptor beta chain came from a study of cytomegalovirus exposure and HLA in healthy donors. Germline V CDR1 and CDR2: SGHNT, YYREEE (reference sequence). V shed 3 bases and J 2 bases; nucleotides not matched to a gene: 6. This CDR3 region has 15 residues. 60 Vbeta and 13 Jbeta primers were used in PCR. TCRdb's copy holds only in-frame clones and misses some; the assay was immunoSEQ multiplex PCR. The table has approximately 150,000 clones, 65% to 90% seen once. Study-wide results and limits: Cytomegalovirus-associated status was assigned to 150 or so TCR beta chains. When presence/absence was analysed, sequencing depth was taken to be roughly uniform across donors. Researchers reported in a later analysis that a missense DCLRE1C variant was tied to TCR beta V- and J-gene trimming.

Concerning this clone itself: Antigen unknown.

The chain joins TRBV5-4 to TRBJ2-3, with 7 bases that match TRBD1. The source is a human donor in good health. Sequenced material: PBMCs. The CDR3 DNA sequence: TGTGCCAGCAGCTCTGGACAGGCTATCACAGATACGCAGTATTTT. Protein sequence: CASSSGQAITDTQYF.